One sample yielded the 20 T cell receptor beta chains listed below, sequenced in a study of blood T cell repertoires in COVID-19. Method: immunoSEQ multiplex PCR; TCRdb's copy keeps in-frame clones and lacks some. The table records 200,000 to 300,000 clones, 80% to 90% of them present only once. The sequencing sample was made of peripheral blood. Receptor source: a man aged 55 to 69 with acute or convalescent COVID-19.

This chain links TRBV19 with TRBJ1-1; TRBD1 aligns across 7 bases. V was clipped by 10 bases and J by 1 base; unmatched bases: 15. The germline CDR1 and CDR2 sequences are LNHDA and SQIVND (reference sequence). The CDR3 sequence is 16 residues long. The CDR3 here is CATWDSRVSGNTEAFF. Written as DNA, the CDR3 is TGTGCCACCTGGGACAGTCGTGTGTCCGGGAACACTGAAGCTTTCTTT.

This clone has a single count. The rearrangement uses TRBV5-4 and TRBJ2-7, with 10 bases matching TRBD2. The CDR3 is 13 amino acids. Germline V gives CDR1 SGHNT, CDR2 YYREEE (reference sequence). The V and J ends lost 2 bases and 5 bases, in that order; junction bases with no gene match: 1. The CDR3 protein is CASSLAGGHEQYF. DNA of the CDR3: TGTGCCAGCAGCTTAGCGGGAGGGCACGAGCAGTACTTC. The whole variable domain, remainder taken from reference TRBV5-4 and TRBJ2-7, is ETGVTQSPTHLIKTRGQQVTLRCSSQSGHNTVSWYQQALGQGPQFIFQYYREEENGRGNFPPRFSGLQFPNYSSELNVNALELDDSALYLCASSLAGGHEQYFGPGTRLTVT.

The chain joins TRBV7-3 to TRBJ1-4; 9 positions match TRBD1. J gave up 8 bases and V 4 bases, and 2 bases lay outside the gene matches. Germline V CDR1 and CDR2: SGHTA, FQGTGA. The CDR3 is 13 amino acids. The CDR3 here is CASSSGQGEKLFF. The CDR3 DNA reads TGTGCCAGCAGCTCCGGACAGGGGGAAAAACTGTTTTTT.

The V call is TRBV30, the J call TRBJ1-1, with unresolved D. V was cut by 4 bases and J by 0 bases, with 9 bases left in between. CDR1 and CDR2 (germline): GTSNPN, SVGIG (reference sequence). The CDR3 spans 13 residues. The CDR3 loop is CAWTRPMNTEAFF. The CDR3 coding sequence is TGTGCCTGGACGAGGCCCATGAACACTGAAGCTTTCTTT.

CDR3: CASSVKSRLGGEQFF. DNA for the CDR3: TGTGCCAGCAGCGTAAAGTCGAGATTGGGGGGAGAGCAGTTCTTC. V and J are TRBV9 and TRBJ2-1, with D tentatively TRBD2 (6 bases). Trimming took 1 base from V and 10 from J, leaving 18 bases between them. CDR1 SGDLS and CDR2 YYNGEE come from the germline V gene. The CDR3 contains 15 residues.

The chain recombines TRBV27 with TRBJ2-6; D might be TRBD2 (5 bases). There are 16 residues in the CDR3. Germline CDR1 is MNHEY and CDR2 is SMNVEV (reference sequence). V was clipped by 6 bases and J by 2 bases, with 14 bases between them. Here the CDR3 reads CASSRRGLTGANVLTF. CDR3 nucleotide sequence: TGTGCCAGCAGCCGGAGAGGGTTGACTGGGGCCAACGTCCTGACTTTC.

The rearrangement joins TRBV19 to TRBJ1-2; tentatively, D is TRBD1 (6 bases). This CDR3 region has 14 residues. Germline CDR1 and CDR2: LNHDA and SQIVND (reference sequence). V shed 7 bases and J shed 0 bases, with 12 bases lying between them. DNA for the CDR3: TGTGCCAGTACCCGACAGGCCGCTAACTATGGCTACACCTTC. Amino acid sequence: CASTRQAANYGYTF.

The chain carries TRBV11-3 and TRBJ2-1, with D perhaps TRBD2 (6 bases). Germline V gives CDR1 SGHNT, CDR2 YENEEA. This CDR3 is built from 16 residues. V lost 4 bases to trimming and J lost 5 bases, with 18 bases between them. Written as DNA, the CDR3 is TGTGCCAGCAGCTCGCCGGAGGGCCGGGCTCACAATGAGCAGTTCTTC. Amino acids: CASSSPEGRAHNEQFF. Full variable domain (outside the CDR3, taken from reference TRBV11-3 and TRBJ2-1): EAGVVQSPRYKIIEKKQPVAFWCNPISGHNTLYWYLQNLGQGPELLIRYENEEAVDDSQLPKDRFSAERLKGVDSTLKIQPAELGDSAVYLCASSSPEGRAHNEQFFGPGTRLTVL.

This clone came up once. This rearrangement joins TRBV7-3 to TRBJ1-1; D not certain. Germline assignment: CDR1 SGHTA and CDR2 FQGTGA. V was pared by 2 bases and J by 4 bases, with 14 bases between. This CDR3 has 15 amino acids. The CDR3 region is CASSLDGSHGTEAFF. The CDR3 DNA follows: TGTGCCAGCAGCTTAGACGGGTCCCATGGCACTGAAGCTTTCTTT.

The chain links TRBV28 to TRBJ1-2, with 8 bases that match TRBD1. The germline V gene encodes CDR1 MDHEN and CDR2 SYDVKM. The CDR3 spans 13 residues. Losses at the gene ends were 6 bases for V and 8 bases for J; bases not matched to a gene: 8. The CDR3 DNA is TGTGCCAGCAGGCTACAGGGGGAAAGAGGCTACACCTTC. Translated, it gives CASRLQGERGYTF.

The chain is built from TRBV7-2 and TRBJ2-1; tentatively, D is TRBD2 (7 bases). Between the trimmed V and J ends, which lost 2 bases and 15 bases, there was a span of 17 bases. This CDR3 is built from 13 residues. The germline gives CDR1 SGHTA, CDR2 FQGNSA. Here the CDR3 reads CASSLRGGHLVFF. The CDR3 bases are TGTGCCAGCAGCTTAAGGGGGGGTCATCTCGTGTTCTTC. The full variable domain, with the rest looked up from reference TRBV7-2 and TRBJ2-1, is GAGVSQSPSNKVTEKGKDVELRCDPISGHTALYWYRQSLGQGLEFLIYFQGNSAPDKSGLPSDRFSAERTGGSVSTLTIQRTQQEDSAVYLCASSLRGGHLVFFGPGTRLTVL.

This rearrangement joins TRBV25-1 to TRBJ1-5, with D possibly matching TRBD1 (5 bases). V shed 2 bases and J shed 6 bases, with 11 bases lying between them. Per the germline V gene, CDR1 is MGHDK and CDR2 is SYGVNS. The CDR3 spans 14 residues. The chain's CDR3 is CASSEGGGTQPQHF. The DNA of the CDR3 is TGTGCCAGCAGTGAAGGGGGGGGGACTCAGCCCCAGCATTTT.

The CDR3 DNA follows: TGTGCCAGCAGCCCAGGGACAGGAGGTTACGGCTACACCTTC. Translation gives CASSPGTGGYGYTF. The chain employs TRBV5-4 and TRBJ1-2, with 8 bases identical to TRBD1. The J segment lost 8 bases and the V segment lost 4 bases, leaving 10 bases of the junction unmatched. This CDR3 contains 14 residues. The germline V gene has CDR1 SGHNT and CDR2 YYREEE (reference sequence).

This clone turned up a few times. The V and J genes are TRBV12-3 or TRBV12-4 and TRBJ1-5; no reliable D call. Trimming shortened V by 2 bases and J by 4 bases, and 6 bases separated the two germline ends. This CDR3 is built from 13 residues. CDR3 DNA: TGTGCCAGCAGTTTAAATGAGAATCAGCCCCAGCATTTT. Residues: CASSLNENQPQHF.

The chain combines TRBV4-3 with TRBJ2-5; 10 bases are a match to TRBD2. The CDR3 is 16 residues long. V gave up 1 base and J gave up 5 bases; unmatched junction bases: 7. Germline V gene lookup returns CDR1 LGHNA and CDR2 YSLEER. For the CDR3, the DNA is TGCGCCAGCAGCCAAGGGCTAGCGGGAGCGGGTGAGACCCAGTACTTC. It translates to CASSQGLAGAGETQYF.

The chain combines TRBV5-1 with TRBJ2-2, with 10 nucleotides matching TRBD1. The V segment lost 3 bases and the J segment 6 bases; nucleotides outside the gene matches: 2. The germline CDR1 and CDR2 sequences are SGHRS and YFSETQ. This CDR3 region has 14 residues. The CDR3 reads CASSSDRGAGELFF. For the CDR3, the DNA is TGCGCCAGCAGCTCGGACAGGGGGGCCGGGGAGCTGTTTTTT.

The chain combines TRBV19 with TRBJ2-4, with D possibly matching TRBD2 (6 bases). The CDR3 has 12 residues. V was trimmed by 5 bases and J by 7 bases, leaving 9 bases between them. Germline V gene lookup returns CDR1 LNHDA and CDR2 SQIVND (reference sequence). The CDR3 DNA is TGTGCCAGTAGTGATGGGGGGAACATTCAGTACTTC. Translating gives CASSDGGNIQYF.

This rearrangement joins TRBV7-2 to TRBJ2-7; 15 positions match TRBD2. The CDR3 loop spans 17 amino acids. V dropped 3 bases and J dropped 3; count of bases not matched to a gene: 6. The germline V gene has CDR1 SGHTA and CDR2 FQGNSA. As DNA, the CDR3 is TGTGCCAGCAGCTTTGGACTAGCGGGAGGGCCAGGCTACGAGCAGTACTTC. Protein: CASSFGLAGGPGYEQYF.

The chain has TRBV18 and TRBJ2-5; a weak D match, TRBD1 (5 bases). The CDR3 covers 15 residues. CDR1 and CDR2 (germline): KGHSH, LQKENI. Deletions cut 2 bases from V and 1 base from J, with 11 bases between. CDR3 coding DNA: TGTGCCAGCTCACCAGGGGCAGGATCCCAAGAGACCCAGTACTTC. Translation gives CASSPGAGSQETQYF.

Here the CDR3 DNA reads TGTGCCAGCAGCCGGGACACCAAAAATGAAAAACTGTTTTTT. Protein sequence: CASSRDTKNEKLFF. This rearrangement joins TRBV7-2 to TRBJ1-4; D possibly corresponds to TRBD1 (6 bases). The CDR3 sequence is 14 residues long. In germline, CDR1 is SGHTA, CDR2 FQGNSA. The V gene lost 5 bases and the J gene lost 5 bases, with 12 bases spanning the gap.